A single sample gave rise to the 28 T cell receptor beta chains below, sequenced in a study of T-cell reconstitution after alpha-beta-depleted transplantation in children. Using unique molecular identifiers, the investigators prepared the TCRbeta library. TCRdb re-derived calls from the PCR reads in MiXCR, one entry per CDR3 protein. The data contain about a million distinct CDR3 sequences, about 29% of them seen just once; the ten biggest clones take up about 28%. This sample comprised PBMCs, mostly from graft donor cells, obtained 360 days after TCRalphabeta/CD19-depleted stem cell transplant. These TCRs come from a boy under three years old who had a stem cell transplant for SCID, so the T cells may come from the graft donor.

This clonotype was observed a few times. The CDR3 protein is CASSFAGTSGYNEQFF. CDR3 coding DNA: TGCGCCAGCAGCTTCGCCGGGACTAGCGGCTACAATGAGCAGTTCTTC. J is TRBJ2-1 and V is TRBV4-3, with 11 positions matching TRBD2. Germline V gene data show CDR1 as LGHNA and CDR2 as YSLEER. V trimming: 5 bases; J trimming: 3 bases; junction bases outside the gene matches: 6. CDR3 length: 16 amino acids.

In its sample, this clonotype was seen a few times. The V and J genes are TRBV5-5 and TRBJ2-1; 8 positions match TRBD1. Per the germline V gene, CDR1 is SGHKS and CDR2 is YYEKEE (reference sequence). The CDR3 covers 14 residues. The ends lost 6 bases at V and 7 bases at J; junction bases unmatched: 9. The CDR3 loop is CASIRGRGLNEQFF. The CDR3, as DNA: TGTGCCAGCATCAGGGGCAGGGGGCTGAATGAGCAGTTCTTC. Complete variable domain (other parts from reference TRBV5-5 and TRBJ2-1): DAGVTQSPTHLIKTRGQQVTLRCSPISGHKSVSWYQQVLGQGPQFIFQYYEKEERGRGNFPDRFSARQFPNYSSELNVNALLLGDSALYLCASIRGRGLNEQFFGPGTRLTVL.

This clonotype has only one observation. The chain recombines TRBV9 with TRBJ1-6; D gene unclear. Trimming left V 0 bases short and J 5 bases short, with 6 bases between. CDR3 length equals 14 residues. CDR1 SGDLS and CDR2 YYNGEE come from the germline V gene. Written as DNA, the CDR3 is TGTGCCAGCAGCGTAGAAGGGAATAATTCACCCCTCCACTTT. Translating gives CASSVEGNNSPLHF.

This clonotype occurred a few times. The rearrangement links TRBV7-2 to TRBJ2-3; D not resolved. The CDR3 is 16 residues long. Per germline, CDR1 SGHTA and CDR2 FQGNSA. V was trimmed by 1 base and J by 2 bases, leaving 13 bases between them. The CDR3: CASSLGALLFTDTQYF. The CDR3 DNA is TGTGCCAGCAGCTTAGGGGCCTTGCTGTTCACAGATACGCAGTATTTT. The whole variable domain, filled in from reference TRBV7-2 and TRBJ2-3, reads GAGVSQSPSNKVTEKGKDVELRCDPISGHTALYWYRQSLGQGLEFLIYFQGNSAPDKSGLPSDRFSAERTGGSVSTLTIQRTQQEDSAVYLCASSLGALLFTDTQYFGPGTRLTVL.

V gene TRBV11-1 combines with J gene TRBJ2-1; 15 bases line up with TRBD2. Germline CDR1 reads SGHAT; CDR2 reads FQDESV (reference sequence). The V and J ends lost 4 bases and 9 bases, in that order; junction bases with no gene match: 13. This CDR3 is 18 amino acids long. CDR3 DNA: TGTGCCAGCAGCTCGGGACTAGCGGGGGGCCTTACCAAGGCTGAGCAGTTCTTC. Amino acid sequence: CASSSGLAGGLTKAEQFF.

This clonotype was seen more than once but under ten times. This chain joins TRBV2 and TRBJ2-2; D may be TRBD1 (5 bases). The CDR3 has 16 amino acids. V was clipped by 8 bases and J by 3 bases, with 19 bases between them. Germline V gene sequence: CDR1 SNHLY, CDR2 FYNNEI. CDR3 residues: CASDSGFSPDTGELFF. DNA of the CDR3: TGTGCCAGCGATTCAGGGTTTAGCCCGGACACCGGGGAGCTGTTTTTT.

The V call is TRBV29-1, the J call TRBJ2-1, with 7 bases identical to TRBD1. Germline trimming cut 7 bases from V and 0 bases from J; bases unmatched to any gene: 24. The germline gives CDR1 SQVTM, CDR2 ANQGSEA. This CDR3 is built from 20 residues. CDR3 amino acids: CSANPKRGAAGGSSYNEQFF. CDR3 nucleotides: TGCAGCGCAAACCCAAAGAGGGGAGCGGCAGGGGGAAGCTCCTACAATGAGCAGTTCTTC.

The V and J genes are TRBV7-2 and TRBJ2-5; no reliable D call. The CDR3 spans 13 residues. The germline V gene has CDR1 SGHTA and CDR2 FQGNSA. Trimming cost V 1 base and J 7 bases, with 10 bases left between them. The CDR3 nucleotides read TGTGCCAGCAGCTTAGAACACCCGGGGACCCAGTACTTC. Translating it yields CASSLEHPGTQYF.

This clonotype was found a few times. The rearrangement links TRBV20-1 to TRBJ2-7; no firm D call. With 0 bases removed from V and 4 bases from J, the gap between germline ends came to 7 bases. The CDR3 length is 12 residues. Looked up from germline, CDR1 is DFQATT and CDR2 is SNEGSKA (reference sequence). CDR3 region: CSARDNRYEQYF. The CDR3 DNA reads as TGCAGTGCTAGAGACAACAGATACGAGCAGTACTTC.

This clonotype was seen a handful of times. This sequence joins TRBV20-1 and TRBJ2-7; a weak D match, TRBD1 (6 bases). CDR1 and CDR2 (germline): DFQATT, SNEGSKA (reference sequence). CDR3 size: 16 residues. Trimming shortened V by 5 bases and J by 3 bases, and 23 bases separated the two germline ends. For the CDR3, the DNA is TGCAGTGCTGGCAAACAACCAGGGGAAGGTCTCTACGAGCAGTACTTC. Protein product: CSAGKQPGEGLYEQYF.

This clonotype has a handful of counts. As DNA, the CDR3 is TGTGCCAGCAGTGAAAACGGGGGCACTGAAGCTTTCTTT. It yields the protein CASSENGGTEAFF. The chain combines TRBV2 with TRBJ1-1, with D possibly matching TRBD1 (5 bases). V lost 2 bases and J lost 4, with 8 bases in between. Germline CDR1 reads SNHLY; CDR2 reads FYNNEI. The CDR3 has 13 amino acids. Full variable domain (remainder filled in from reference TRBV2 and TRBJ1-1): EPEVTQTPSHQVTQMGQEVILRCVPISNHLYFYWYRQILGQKVEFLVSFYNNEISEKSEIFDDQFSVERPDGSNFTLKIRSTKLEDSAMYFCASSENGGTEAFFGQGTRLTVV.

This clonotype appeared a few times. The rearrangement uses TRBV20-1 and TRBJ2-7; TRBD2 aligns across 11 bases. The CDR3 totals 15 residues. Germline values: CDR1 DFQATT, CDR2 SNEGSKA (reference sequence). V gave up 0 bases and J gave up 6 bases; unmatched junction bases: 7. The CDR3 sequence: CSARDRLAGSREQYF. DNA of the CDR3: TGCAGTGCTAGAGATCGACTAGCGGGGAGCCGCGAGCAGTACTTC.

This rearrangement joins TRBV28 to TRBJ2-2, with 7 bases fitting TRBD1. The ends lost 7 bases at V and 4 bases at J; junction bases unmatched: 12. The CDR3 is made up of 16 amino acids. In germline, CDR1 is MDHEN, CDR2 SYDVKM. The CDR3 region is CASTPWETGSTGELFF. In nucleotides, the CDR3 is TGTGCCAGCACCCCCTGGGAGACAGGGTCCACCGGGGAGCTGTTTTTT.

This clonotype was seen a handful of times. V gene TRBV27 combines with J gene TRBJ2-3; 16 nucleotides match TRBD2. The V gene's germline CDR1 is MNHEY and CDR2 SMNVEV (reference sequence). V was pared by 8 bases and J by 3 bases, with 11 bases of the junction left unmatched. The CDR3 extends over 18 amino acids. Here the CDR3 DNA reads TGTGCCAGCCGGGGGACTAGCGGGGGGGCCTGGACGACAGATACGCAGTATTTT. Translating it yields CASRGTSGGAWTTDTQYF.

This clonotype appeared a few times. The rearrangement links TRBV19 to TRBJ1-1; D unclear. Germline V gene lookup returns CDR1 LNHDA and CDR2 SQIVND (reference sequence). The CDR3 runs 15 residues. V lost 0 bases and J 1 base, leaving 9 bases between the germline ends. CDR3 coding DNA: TGTGCCAGTAGTATAGAAGACCGAGAGAACACTGAAGCTTTCTTT. This translates into CASSIEDRENTEAFF.

This rearrangement joins TRBV7-2 to TRBJ1-1; 8 bases are a match to TRBD1. CDR1 is SGHTA, CDR2 FQGNSA, per germline. This CDR3 comprises 14 residues. V lost 5 bases, J lost 4 bases, and 6 bases stayed unmatched. The CDR3 DNA is TGTGCCAGCAGCAAACAGGGGGGCGGCACTGAAGCTTTCTTT. Translation: CASSKQGGGTEAFF.

This clonotype was recorded a few times. One end of the junction fails to match germline, which may point to a read error. The V and J genes are TRBV4-1 and TRBJ2-1, with unresolved D. CDR3 length: 13 residues. The germline CDR1 and CDR2 sequences are MGHRA and YSYEKL. The CDR3 sequence: CASSQGPGNEQFF. The CDR3 bases are TGTGCCAGCAGCCAAGGGCCGGGCAATGAGCAGTTCTTC.

The V call is TRBV10-2, the J call TRBJ1-2; D not certain. Germline V lookup: CDR1 WSHSY, CDR2 SAAADI. The CDR3 runs 14 residues. The V end was cut by 4 bases, the J end by 6 bases, with 15 bases between. CDR3 DNA: TGCGCCAGCAGTGCGGGCAGCAAACCGAATGGCTACACCTTC. Translation: CASSAGSKPNGYTF.

The rearrangement joins TRBV5-1 to TRBJ2-2, with D hard to call. V gave up 0 bases and J gave up 6 bases, with 9 bases separating them. The CDR3 extends over 14 amino acids. The germline CDR1 and CDR2 sequences are SGHRS and YFSETQ. The CDR3 spells CASSLVPSAGELFF. As DNA, the CDR3 is TGCGCCAGCAGCTTGGTCCCGAGCGCCGGGGAGCTGTTTTTT.

V is TRBV7-2 and J is TRBJ2-7; 7 bases are shared with TRBD2. This CDR3 spans 13 amino acids. V lost 1 base to trimming and J lost 7 bases; unmatched junction nucleotides: 4. CDR1 SGHTA and CDR2 FQGNSA come from the germline V gene. The CDR3 DNA sequence: TGTGCCAGCAGCTTAGTATACGGGGGGGAGCAGTACTTC. This codes for CASSLVYGGEQYF.

V gene TRBV11-2 combines with J gene TRBJ2-1; TRBD1 aligns across 9 bases. There are 18 residues in the CDR3. CDR1 and CDR2 from the germline V gene are SGHAT and FQNNGV. J lost 1 base, V lost 1 base, and 8 bases had no gene match. The CDR3 region is CASSLGKPGQGSYNEQFF. Written as DNA, the CDR3 is TGTGCCAGCAGCTTAGGTAAACCGGGACAGGGTTCCTACAATGAGCAGTTCTTC.

The chain is built from TRBV20-1 and TRBJ1-5, with a possible D match to TRBD1 (5 bases). Germline V gives CDR1 DFQATT, CDR2 SNEGSKA (reference sequence). V dropped 5 bases and J dropped 2 bases, with 13 bases sitting between them. This CDR3 has 14 residues. CDR3 sequence (DNA): TGCAGTGCTTCGCAGGGTTTGGGCAATCAGCCCCAGCATTTT. Amino acid sequence: CSASQGLGNQPQHF.

Only a few counts were recorded for this clonotype. The rearrangement links TRBV5-1 to TRBJ2-1; perhaps TRBD1 as D (6 bases). CDR3 length equals 15 residues. With 4 bases removed from V and 2 bases from J, the gap between germline ends came to 13 bases. Germline CDR1 is SGHRS and CDR2 is YFSETQ. DNA for the CDR3: TGCGCCAGCAGCCGGAACAGGGCCACCTACAATGAGCAGTTCTTC. It yields the protein CASSRNRATYNEQFF.

The chain uses TRBV29-1 and TRBJ2-7; D not resolved. Germline-derived CDR1 and CDR2 are SQVTM and ANQGSEA. The CDR3 covers 13 residues. V was cut by 7 bases and J by 2 bases, with 15 bases left in between. CDR3 amino acids: CSALRSQTYEQYF. The CDR3 DNA reads TGCAGCGCCCTCCGGTCCCAGACCTACGAGCAGTACTTC.

The CDR3 loop reads CASSIDLSLYNEQFF. CDR3 coding DNA: TGTGCCAGTAGTATAGATCTGAGCCTCTACAATGAGCAGTTCTTC. This chain joins TRBV19 and TRBJ2-1; no reliable D call. V lost 0 bases and J lost 3, with 9 bases in between. CDR3 length: 15 amino acids. Germline-derived CDR1 and CDR2 are LNHDA and SQIVND (reference sequence).

In its sample, this clonotype was seen a few times. The chain has TRBV7-8 and TRBJ1-2; 11 positions agree with TRBD1. The trim removed 4 bases at V and 3 bases at J, leaving 1 base unmatched. The CDR3 has 14 amino acids. CDR1 and CDR2 (germline): SGHVS, FQNEAQ. CDR3 nucleotide sequence: TGTGCCAGCAGCTGGGACAGGGGGGACTATGGCTACACCTTC. Translation: CASSWDRGDYGYTF.

This clonotype was picked up many times. The junction departs from germline at one end; a sequencing error may be responsible. The chain carries TRBV12-3 or TRBV12-4 and TRBJ1-1; D might be TRBD1 (5 bases). This CDR3 is 14 amino acids long. CDR3 in amino acids: CASSLGGANTEAFF. Written as DNA, the CDR3 is TGTGCCAGCAGCTTAGGAGGGGCAAACACTGAAGCTTTCTTT.

The V and J genes are TRBV12-3 or TRBV12-4 and TRBJ2-3; 8 nucleotides align to TRBD2. The CDR3 runs to 15 residues. The junction had 7 bases not matched to a gene; V was cut back by 5 bases and J by 3 bases. The CDR3 sequence: CASSAWSGGTDTQYF. The CDR3, as DNA: TGTGCCAGCAGTGCGTGGAGCGGGGGAACAGATACGCAGTATTTT.